This T cell receptor beta chain derives from a study of T cell clones after liver transplantation. This CDR3 has 16 residues. CDR1 and CDR2 from the germline V gene are LNHNV and YYDKDF (reference sequence). Trimming took 7 bases from V and 1 from J, leaving 16 bases between them. The method was immunoSEQ multiplex PCR; TCRdb's version includes in-frame clones alone and lacks a portion of them. This table has tens of thousands of clones, approximately 82% appearing once. This receptor was taken from a human patient who received a liver transplant. Some of the T cells may derive from the graft donor. This material consisted of CD4+ T cells from blood, taken at the 22-month timepoint. The V call is TRBV15, the J call TRBJ2-2, with a tentative D call TRBD2 (6 bases). As DNA, the CDR3 is TGTGCCACCACCACCGGGGGTAGCCGGAACACCGGGGAGCTGTTTTTT. Translated, it gives CATTTGGSRNTGELFF.